This T cell receptor (beta chain) was sequenced for a study of blood T cell repertoires in COVID-19. Study information: PBMCs, B-cell-depleted T cells, or T cells were the source of the cDNA or gDNA that made up the material.

Germline assignment: CDR1 LGHNA and CDR2 YNFKEQ. V lost 4 bases and J lost 2; bases outside the gene matches: 2. The CDR3 runs to 15 residues. Recruitment covered roughly 22 US areas and drew participants whose ages spanned about 18 to 89 years. Participants reported their clinical history, and cohort assignment relied on those reports. Sequencing used immunoSEQ multiplex PCR; TCRdb keeps in-frame clones, though not all of them. This table holds 150,000 or so clones, roughly 87% found once. The receptor was derived from a human donor with acute COVID-19. The donor label of this sample is uncertain. The chain links TRBV4-2 to TRBJ2-3; TRBD2 matches 11 bases. The sequencing sample was made of PBMCs or T cells enriched from blood (not recorded which). The CDR3 DNA follows: TGTGCCAGCAGCCCTAGCGGGGGGTTCACAGATACGCAGTATTTT. Translating gives CASSPSGGFTDTQYF.